Detailed here is one TCR beta chain. This sample was included in a study of control samples from healthy donors and cancer patients. Per germline, CDR1 MNHEY and CDR2 SMNVEV (reference sequence). The CDR3 sequence is 14 residues long. Trimming took off 2 bases at V and 3 bases at J, with 11 bases between the two ends. Assay used: immunoSEQ multiplex PCR; TCRdb lists only in-frame clones, some missing. The data show about 160,000 clones, 96% seen once. This sequence joins TRBV27 and TRBJ2-7; D gene unclear. The clonotype was recovered from a woman in her 30s in good health. Source material: blood. The CDR3 DNA reads TGTGCCAGCAGTTTAAGGGCTCCCCTCTACGAGCAGTACTTC. This sequence encodes CASSLRAPLYEQYF.